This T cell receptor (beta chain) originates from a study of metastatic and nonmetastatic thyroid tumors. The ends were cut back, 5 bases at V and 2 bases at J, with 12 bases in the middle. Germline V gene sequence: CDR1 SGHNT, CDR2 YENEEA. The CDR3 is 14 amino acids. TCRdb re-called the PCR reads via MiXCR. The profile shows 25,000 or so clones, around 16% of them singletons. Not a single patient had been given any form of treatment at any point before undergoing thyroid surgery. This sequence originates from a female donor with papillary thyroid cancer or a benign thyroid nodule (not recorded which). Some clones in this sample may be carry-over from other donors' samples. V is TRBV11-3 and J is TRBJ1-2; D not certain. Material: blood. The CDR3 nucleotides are TGTGCCAGCAGCGCGTGGACGGAGAACTATGGCTACACCTTC. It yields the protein CASSAWTENYGYTF.